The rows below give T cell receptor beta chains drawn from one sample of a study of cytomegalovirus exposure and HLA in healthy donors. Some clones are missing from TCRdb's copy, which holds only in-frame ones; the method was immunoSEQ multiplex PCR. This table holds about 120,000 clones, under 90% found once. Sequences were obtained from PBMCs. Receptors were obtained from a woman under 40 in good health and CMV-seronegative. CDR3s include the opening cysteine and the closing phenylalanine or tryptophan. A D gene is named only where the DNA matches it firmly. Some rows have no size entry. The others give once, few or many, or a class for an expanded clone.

cdr3_nt: TGTGCCAGCAGCCCCCGAAGGGCGGGTAGAGCGGCAAGCTCCTACGAGCAGTACTTC; cdr3_aa: CASSPRRAGRAASSYEQYF; v_call: TRBV7-2; d_call: .; clone_size: .; j_call: TRBJ2-7
cdr3_nt: TGTGCCAGCAGCCGACGTTCCGGGACTAGCGGTACAACCAATGAGCAGTTCTTC; cdr3_aa: CASSRRSGTSGTTNEQFF; v_call: TRBV14; d_call: TRBD2; clone_size: .; j_call: TRBJ2-1
cdr3_nt: TGTGCCAGCACCCCAGCGGGAGGGCCACTTGAGCAGTTCTTC; cdr3_aa: CASTPAGGPLEQFF; v_call: TRBV7-2; d_call: TRBD2; clone_size: .; j_call: TRBJ2-1
cdr3_nt: TGTGCCAGTAGTCTAACCGAGTCCTACGAGCAGTACTTC; cdr3_aa: CASSLTESYEQYF; v_call: TRBV19; d_call: .; clone_size: .; j_call: TRBJ2-7
cdr3_nt: TGTGCCAGCAGCTTGCTAGGGGCGGTGAATGAGCAGTTCTTC; cdr3_aa: CASSLLGAVNEQFF; v_call: TRBV7-9; d_call: .; clone_size: .; j_call: TRBJ2-1
cdr3_nt: TGTGCCAGCAGTGTCAGCGGGGCGACGATCCACGAGCAGTACTTC; cdr3_aa: CASSVSGATIHEQYF; v_call: TRBV2; d_call: TRBD2; clone_size: .; j_call: TRBJ2-7
cdr3_nt: TGTGCCAGCAGACAAGACAGTTCCTACGAGCAGTACTTC; cdr3_aa: CASRQDSSYEQYF; v_call: TRBV6-6; d_call: .; clone_size: .; j_call: TRBJ2-7
cdr3_nt: TGTGCCAGCAGTCCGGGAGGGACTAGCACAGATACGCAGTATTTT; cdr3_aa: CASSPGGTSTDTQYF; v_call: TRBV28; d_call: TRBD2; clone_size: few; j_call: TRBJ2-3
cdr3_nt: TGCGCCAGCAGTAGTGGGCAGCCCGGCTACGAGCAGTACTTC; cdr3_aa: CASSSGQPGYEQYF; v_call: TRBV5-1; d_call: .; clone_size: .; j_call: TRBJ2-7
cdr3_nt: TGTGCCAGCAGACTAGCGGGAGGCACAGATACGCAGTATTTT; cdr3_aa: CASRLAGGTDTQYF; v_call: TRBV6-1; d_call: TRBD2; clone_size: .; j_call: TRBJ2-3
cdr3_nt: TGTGCCAGCAGCCCCGGGACTAGCGGGATTTACAATGAGCAGTTCTTC; cdr3_aa: CASSPGTSGIYNEQFF; v_call: TRBV7-9; d_call: TRBD2; clone_size: .; j_call: TRBJ2-1
cdr3_nt: TGTGCCTCCAAGTCCCAGTACTACAATGAGCAGTTCTTC; cdr3_aa: CASKSQYYNEQFF; v_call: TRBV27; d_call: .; clone_size: .; j_call: TRBJ2-1
cdr3_nt: TGTGCCATCAGTGGTGGCCCTTCCGGCAATCAGCCCCAGCATTTT; cdr3_aa: CAISGGPSGNQPQHF; v_call: TRBV10-3; d_call: .; clone_size: .; j_call: TRBJ1-5
cdr3_nt: TGTGCCAGCATCCCTTTCCCAGGCACTGAAGCTTTCTTT; cdr3_aa: CASIPFPGTEAFF; v_call: TRBV7-2; d_call: .; clone_size: .; j_call: TRBJ1-1
cdr3_nt: TGTGCCACCAGCTTTAAGGGGACTAGCAACTACGAGCAGTACTTC; cdr3_aa: CATSFKGTSNYEQYF; v_call: TRBV15; d_call: TRBD2; clone_size: .; j_call: TRBJ2-7
cdr3_nt: TGTGCCAGTGGACAGGGCCCCTACGAGCAGTACTTC; cdr3_aa: CASGQGPYEQYF; v_call: TRBV28; d_call: TRBD1; clone_size: .; j_call: TRBJ2-7
cdr3_nt: TGTGCCAGCAGCTCCTCGACAGAGGAGGAAAAACTGTTTTTT; cdr3_aa: CASSSSTEEEKLFF; v_call: TRBV2; d_call: .; clone_size: .; j_call: TRBJ1-4
cdr3_nt: TGTTCGTCGGGGGGATCCTACACCATATATTTT; cdr3_aa: CSSGGSYTIYF; v_call: TRBV6-4; d_call: .; clone_size: .; j_call: TRBJ1-3
cdr3_nt: TGTGCCAGCAGTTTATTCTCGGGCGGGCCGGGTCAAGAGACCCAGTACTTC; cdr3_aa: CASSLFSGGPGQETQYF; v_call: TRBV28; d_call: .; clone_size: .; j_call: TRBJ2-5
cdr3_nt: TGCGCCAGCATGAAGACAGGGAACACCGGGGAGCTGTTTTTT; cdr3_aa: CASMKTGNTGELFF; v_call: TRBV10-1; d_call: .; clone_size: .; j_call: TRBJ2-2
cdr3_nt: TGTGCCAGCAGCTCCGGGACAGGGGGCGCCGGGGCCAACGTCCTGACTTTC; cdr3_aa: CASSSGTGGAGANVLTF; v_call: TRBV5-4; d_call: TRBD1; clone_size: .; j_call: TRBJ2-6
cdr3_nt: TGTGCCAGCAGTGACTCGACAGAGAATTCACCCCTCCACTTT; cdr3_aa: CASSDSTENSPLHF; v_call: TRBV6-4; d_call: .; clone_size: .; j_call: TRBJ1-6
cdr3_nt: TGTGCCGGGGGGACAGGGCCTTCGGATCAGCCCCAGCATTTT; cdr3_aa: CAGGTGPSDQPQHF; v_call: TRBV19; d_call: TRBD1; clone_size: .; j_call: TRBJ1-5
cdr3_nt: TGTGCCAGCACTCCTCGGTTGGGCAATCAGCCCCAGCATTTT; cdr3_aa: CASTPRLGNQPQHF; v_call: TRBV27; d_call: .; clone_size: .; j_call: TRBJ1-5
cdr3_nt: TGCGCCAGCAGCTCTACAGGGAGCTCCTACGAGCAGTACTTC; cdr3_aa: CASSSTGSSYEQYF; v_call: TRBV5-1; d_call: .; clone_size: few; j_call: TRBJ2-7
cdr3_nt: TGTGCCAGCAGCCAAGGAGAACCGGGACTAGAGCAGTACTTC; cdr3_aa: CASSQGEPGLEQYF; v_call: TRBV14; d_call: TRBD2; clone_size: .; j_call: TRBJ2-7